The count of the clone carrying this TCR beta chain is one. Its antigen is undetermined. One end of the junction fails to match germline, which may point to a read error. General observations from the study: The larger cohort examined one V-J beta rearrangement, not whole repertoires. Greatest tumor Treg TCR overlap was with tumor naive CD4+ cells.

Treg sorting used a CD4+CD25+CD127-/low gate. The CDR3 runs to 15 residues. Germline V gene sequence: CDR1 KGHDR, CDR2 SFDVKD. TCRdb independently ran MiXCR on the 5' RACE reads; one entry per CDR3 protein. The sample has about 59,000 distinct CDR3 sequences; less than 25% are singletons. The sequenced sample consisted of tumor-infiltrating Tregs sorted from the breast tumor. The V gene is TRBV24-1, the J gene TRBJ2-7; 11 bases agree with TRBD2. The receptor was derived from a female donor with breast cancer. In DNA, the CDR3 is TGTGCCACCAGTGAACCCGGGACTAGCGGCTACGAGCAATACTTC. This codes for CATSEPGTSGYEQYF.